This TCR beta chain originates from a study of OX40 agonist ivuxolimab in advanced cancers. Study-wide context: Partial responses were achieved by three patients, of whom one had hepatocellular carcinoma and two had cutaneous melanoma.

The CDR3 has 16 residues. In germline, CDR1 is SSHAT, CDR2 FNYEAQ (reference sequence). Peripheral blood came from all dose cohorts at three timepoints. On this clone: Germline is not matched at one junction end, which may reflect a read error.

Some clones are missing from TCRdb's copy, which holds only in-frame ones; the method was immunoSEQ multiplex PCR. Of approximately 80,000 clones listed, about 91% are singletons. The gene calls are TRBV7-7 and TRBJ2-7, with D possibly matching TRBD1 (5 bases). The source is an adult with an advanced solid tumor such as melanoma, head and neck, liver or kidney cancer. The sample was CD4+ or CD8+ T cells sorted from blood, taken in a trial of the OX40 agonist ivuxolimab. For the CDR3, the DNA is TGTGCTAGCAGCTCAGGGATCGGAAGGGGTCCCTACGAGCAGTACTTC. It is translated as CASSSGIGRGPYEQYF.